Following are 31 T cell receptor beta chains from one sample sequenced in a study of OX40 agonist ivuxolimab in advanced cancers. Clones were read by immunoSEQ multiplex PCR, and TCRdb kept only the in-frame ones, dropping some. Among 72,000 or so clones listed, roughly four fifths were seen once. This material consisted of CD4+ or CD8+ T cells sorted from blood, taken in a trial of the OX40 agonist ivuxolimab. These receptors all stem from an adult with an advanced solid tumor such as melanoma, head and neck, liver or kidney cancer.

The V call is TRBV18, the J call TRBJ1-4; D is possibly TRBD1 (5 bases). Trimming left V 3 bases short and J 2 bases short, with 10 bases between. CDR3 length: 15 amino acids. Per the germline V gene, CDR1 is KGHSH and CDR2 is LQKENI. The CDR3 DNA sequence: TGTGCCAGCTCACCCCCAGGGTCGACTAATGAAAAACTGTTTTTT. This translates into CASSPPGSTNEKLFF.

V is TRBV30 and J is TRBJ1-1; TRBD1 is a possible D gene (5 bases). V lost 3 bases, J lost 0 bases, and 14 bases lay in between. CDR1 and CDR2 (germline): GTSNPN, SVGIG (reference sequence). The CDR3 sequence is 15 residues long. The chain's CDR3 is CAWRGVRNLNTEAFF. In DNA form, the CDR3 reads TGTGCCTGGAGGGGGGTGAGAAATTTGAACACTGAAGCTTTCTTT.

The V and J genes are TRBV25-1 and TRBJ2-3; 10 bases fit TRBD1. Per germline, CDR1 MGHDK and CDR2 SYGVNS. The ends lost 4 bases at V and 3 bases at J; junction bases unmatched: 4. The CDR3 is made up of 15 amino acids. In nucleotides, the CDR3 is TGTGCCAGCAGTGTGTGGGACAGGGGTACAGATACGCAGTATTTT. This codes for CASSVWDRGTDTQYF. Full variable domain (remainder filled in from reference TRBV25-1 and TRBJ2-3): EADIYQTPRYLVIGTGKKITLECSQTMGHDKMYWYQQDPGMELHLIHYSYGVNSTEKGDLSSESTVSRIRTEHFPLTLESARPSHTSQYLCASSVWDRGTDTQYFGPGTRLTVL.

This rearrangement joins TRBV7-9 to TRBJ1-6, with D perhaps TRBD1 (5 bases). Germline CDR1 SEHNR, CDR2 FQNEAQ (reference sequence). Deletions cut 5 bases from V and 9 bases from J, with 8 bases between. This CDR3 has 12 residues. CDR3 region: CASSRDVSPLHF. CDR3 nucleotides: TGTGCCAGCAGCCGGGACGTTTCACCCCTCCACTTT.

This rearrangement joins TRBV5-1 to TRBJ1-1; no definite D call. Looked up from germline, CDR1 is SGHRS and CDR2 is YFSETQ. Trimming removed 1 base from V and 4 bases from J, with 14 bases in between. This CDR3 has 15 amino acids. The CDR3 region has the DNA TGCGCCAGCAGCTTGCAACGGCCCGAAGCCACTGAAGCTTTCTTT. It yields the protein CASSLQRPEATEAFF.

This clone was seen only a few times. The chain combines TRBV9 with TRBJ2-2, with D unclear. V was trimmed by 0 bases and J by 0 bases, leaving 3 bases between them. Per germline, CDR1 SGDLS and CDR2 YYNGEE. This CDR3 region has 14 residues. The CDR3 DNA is TGTGCCAGCAGCGTAGCCCCGAACACCGGGGAGCTGTTTTTT. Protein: CASSVAPNTGELFF.

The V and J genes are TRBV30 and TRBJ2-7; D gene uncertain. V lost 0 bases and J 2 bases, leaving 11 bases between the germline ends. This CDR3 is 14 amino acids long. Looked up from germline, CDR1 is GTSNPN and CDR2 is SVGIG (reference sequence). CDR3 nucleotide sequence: TGTGCCTGGAGTGTATTGGCAAACACCTACGAGCAGTACTTC. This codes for CAWSVLANTYEQYF.

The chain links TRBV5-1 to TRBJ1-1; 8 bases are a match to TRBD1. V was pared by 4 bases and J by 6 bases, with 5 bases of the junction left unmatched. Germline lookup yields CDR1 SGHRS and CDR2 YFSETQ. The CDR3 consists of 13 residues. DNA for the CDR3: TGCGCCAGCAGCAGGACAGGGATTCCTGAAGCTTTCTTT. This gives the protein CASSRTGIPEAFF.

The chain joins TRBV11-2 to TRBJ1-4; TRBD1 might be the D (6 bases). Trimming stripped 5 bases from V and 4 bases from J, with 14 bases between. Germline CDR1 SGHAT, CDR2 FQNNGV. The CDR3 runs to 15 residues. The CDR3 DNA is TGTGCCAGCAGCCTACGGGGGGGGCTTAATGAAAAACTGTTTTTT. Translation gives CASSLRGGLNEKLFF.

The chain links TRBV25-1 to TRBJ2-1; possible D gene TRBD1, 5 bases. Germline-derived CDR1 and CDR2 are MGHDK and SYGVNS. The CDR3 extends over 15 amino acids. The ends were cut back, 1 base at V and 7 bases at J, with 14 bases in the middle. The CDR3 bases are TGTGCCAGCAGTGAATCGGGCAGGGTGAAGAATGAGCAGTTCTTC. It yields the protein CASSESGRVKNEQFF.

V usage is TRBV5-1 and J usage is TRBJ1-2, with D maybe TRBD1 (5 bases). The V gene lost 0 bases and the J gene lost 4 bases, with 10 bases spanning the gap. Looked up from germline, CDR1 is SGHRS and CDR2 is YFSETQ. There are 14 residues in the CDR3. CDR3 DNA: TGCGCCAGCAGCTTGGAGTCGAGGGGCTATGGCTACACCTTC. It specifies CASSLESRGYGYTF. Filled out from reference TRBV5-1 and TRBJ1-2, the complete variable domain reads KAGVTQTPRYLIKTRGQQVTLSCSPISGHRSVSWYQQTPGQGLQFLFEYFSETQRNKGNFPGRFSGRQFSNSRSEMNVSTLELGDSALYLCASSLESRGYGYTFGSGTRLTVV.

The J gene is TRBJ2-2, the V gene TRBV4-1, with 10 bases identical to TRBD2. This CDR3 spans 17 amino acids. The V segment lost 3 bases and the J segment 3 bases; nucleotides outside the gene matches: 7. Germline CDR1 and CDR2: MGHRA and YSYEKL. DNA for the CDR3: TGCGCCAGCAGCCAGGGATTAGCGGGGGGATACACCGGGGAGCTGTTTTTT. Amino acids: CASSQGLAGGYTGELFF.

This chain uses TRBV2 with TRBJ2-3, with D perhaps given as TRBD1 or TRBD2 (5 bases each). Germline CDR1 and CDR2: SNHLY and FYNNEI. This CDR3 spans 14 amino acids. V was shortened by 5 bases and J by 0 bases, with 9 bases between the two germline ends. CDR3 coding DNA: TGTGCCAGCAGTACGGGACGGAGCACAGATACGCAGTATTTT. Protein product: CASSTGRSTDTQYF.

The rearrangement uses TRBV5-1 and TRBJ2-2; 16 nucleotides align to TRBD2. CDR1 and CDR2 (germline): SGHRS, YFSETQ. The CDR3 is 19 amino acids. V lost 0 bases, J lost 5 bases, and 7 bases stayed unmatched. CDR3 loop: CASSLGPGLAGGSTGELFF. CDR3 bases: TGCGCCAGCAGCTTGGGACCGGGACTAGCGGGAGGGTCAACCGGGGAGCTGTTTTTT.

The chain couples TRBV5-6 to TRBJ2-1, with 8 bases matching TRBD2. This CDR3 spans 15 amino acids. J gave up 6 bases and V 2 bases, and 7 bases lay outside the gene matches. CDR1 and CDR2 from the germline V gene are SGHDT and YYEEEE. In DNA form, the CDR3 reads TGTGCCAGCAGCTTTCTCGCGGGGGGAGGCAATGAGCAGTTCTTC. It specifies CASSFLAGGGNEQFF.

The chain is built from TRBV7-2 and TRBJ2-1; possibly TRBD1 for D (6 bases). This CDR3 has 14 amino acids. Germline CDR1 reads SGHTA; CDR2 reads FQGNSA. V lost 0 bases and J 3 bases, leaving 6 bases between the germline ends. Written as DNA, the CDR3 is TGTGCCAGCAGCTTAGCCAGGGGCTACAATGAGCAGTTCTTC. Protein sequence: CASSLARGYNEQFF.

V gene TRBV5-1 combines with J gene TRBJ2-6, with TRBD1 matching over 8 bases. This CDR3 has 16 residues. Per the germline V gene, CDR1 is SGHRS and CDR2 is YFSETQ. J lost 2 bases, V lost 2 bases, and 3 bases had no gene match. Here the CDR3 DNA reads TGCGCCAGCAGCTTACCGACAGGGGCTGGGGCCAACGTCCTGACTTTC. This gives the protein CASSLPTGAGANVLTF. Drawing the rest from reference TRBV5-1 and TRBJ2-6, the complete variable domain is KAGVTQTPRYLIKTRGQQVTLSCSPISGHRSVSWYQQTPGQGLQFLFEYFSETQRNKGNFPGRFSGRQFSNSRSEMNVSTLELGDSALYLCASSLPTGAGANVLTFGAGSRLTVL.

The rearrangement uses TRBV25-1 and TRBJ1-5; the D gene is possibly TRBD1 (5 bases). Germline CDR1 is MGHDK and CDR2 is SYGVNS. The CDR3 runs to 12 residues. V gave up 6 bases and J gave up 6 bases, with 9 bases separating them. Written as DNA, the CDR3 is TGTGCCAGCAGCCGGGGGGGTCAGCCCCAGCATTTT. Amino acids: CASSRGGQPQHF.

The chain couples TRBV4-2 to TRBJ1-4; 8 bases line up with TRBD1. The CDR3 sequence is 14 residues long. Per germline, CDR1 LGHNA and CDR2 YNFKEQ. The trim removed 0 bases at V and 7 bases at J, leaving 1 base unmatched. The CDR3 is CASSQEDRAEKLFF. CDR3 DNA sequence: TGTGCCAGCAGCCAAGAGGACAGGGCTGAAAAACTGTTTTTT.

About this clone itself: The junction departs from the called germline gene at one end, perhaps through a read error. Here the CDR3 reads CAISGTPGLAGGPPLF. The CDR3 DNA reads TGTGCCATCAGTGGAACACCGGGACTAGCGGGGGGGCCCCCCCTCTTC. The chain joins TRBV10-3 to TRBJ2-1; 16 bases are a match to TRBD2. The CDR3 length is 16 residues. Germline lookup yields CDR1 ENHRY and CDR2 SYGVKD.

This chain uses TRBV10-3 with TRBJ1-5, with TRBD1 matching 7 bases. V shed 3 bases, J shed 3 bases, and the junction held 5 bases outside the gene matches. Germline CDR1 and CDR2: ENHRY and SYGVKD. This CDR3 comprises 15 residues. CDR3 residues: CAISEGDSFNQPQHF. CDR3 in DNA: TGTGCCATCAGTGAAGGGGACAGTTTCAATCAGCCCCAGCATTTT.

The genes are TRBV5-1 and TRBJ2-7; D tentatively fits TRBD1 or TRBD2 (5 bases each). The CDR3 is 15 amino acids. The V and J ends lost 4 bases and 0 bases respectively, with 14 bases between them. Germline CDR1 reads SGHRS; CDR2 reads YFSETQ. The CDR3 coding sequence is TGCGCCAGCAGCCTACCCGGGACCAGCTCCTACGAGCAGTACTTC. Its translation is CASSLPGTSSYEQYF.

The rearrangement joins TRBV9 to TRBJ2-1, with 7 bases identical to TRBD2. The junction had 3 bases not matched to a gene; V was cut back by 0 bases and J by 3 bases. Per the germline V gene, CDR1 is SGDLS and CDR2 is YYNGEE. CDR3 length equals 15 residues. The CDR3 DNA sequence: TGTGCCAGCAGCGTAGCTCCGGGGGGCTACAATGAGCAGTTCTTC. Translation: CASSVAPGGYNEQFF.

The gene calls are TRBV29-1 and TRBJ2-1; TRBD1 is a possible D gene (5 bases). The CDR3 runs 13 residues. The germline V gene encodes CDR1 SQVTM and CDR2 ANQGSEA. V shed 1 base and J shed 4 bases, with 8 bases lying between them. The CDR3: CSVEGRQYNEQFF. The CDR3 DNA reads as TGCAGCGTTGAAGGTCGACAGTACAATGAGCAGTTCTTC.

CDR3 sequence reads: CASSESQYSNQPQHF. In DNA form, the CDR3 reads TGTGCCAGCAGTGAAAGCCAGTATAGCAATCAGCCCCAGCATTTT. This chain links TRBV2 with TRBJ1-5; D not resolved. Per the germline V gene, CDR1 is SNHLY and CDR2 is FYNNEI. Trimming stripped 2 bases from V and 0 bases from J, with 8 bases between. This CDR3 comprises 15 residues. Combining the CDR3 with reference TRBV2 and TRBJ1-5 gives the whole variable domain EPEVTQTPSHQVTQMGQEVILRCVPISNHLYFYWYRQILGQKVEFLVSFYNNEISEKSEIFDDQFSVERPDGSNFTLKIRSTKLEDSAMYFCASSESQYSNQPQHFGDGTRLSIL.

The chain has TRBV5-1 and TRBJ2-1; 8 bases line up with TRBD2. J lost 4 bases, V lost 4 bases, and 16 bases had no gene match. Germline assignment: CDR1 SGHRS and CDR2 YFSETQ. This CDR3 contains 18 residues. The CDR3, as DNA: TGCGCCAGCAGCCCCGGGGGGGGCACAAACGCTGGGTACAATGAGCAGTTCTTC. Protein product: CASSPGGGTNAGYNEQFF. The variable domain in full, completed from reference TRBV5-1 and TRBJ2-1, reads KAGVTQTPRYLIKTRGQQVTLSCSPISGHRSVSWYQQTPGQGLQFLFEYFSETQRNKGNFPGRFSGRQFSNSRSEMNVSTLELGDSALYLCASSPGGGTNAGYNEQFFGPGTRLTVL.

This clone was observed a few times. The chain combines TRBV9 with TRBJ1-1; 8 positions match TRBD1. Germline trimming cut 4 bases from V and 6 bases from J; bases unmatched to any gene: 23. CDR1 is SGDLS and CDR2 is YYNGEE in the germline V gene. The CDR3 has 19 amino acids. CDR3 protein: CASSPSPRRAGGRGAEAFF. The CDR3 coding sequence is TGTGCCAGCAGCCCGTCTCCTAGAAGGGCAGGGGGCCGGGGCGCTGAAGCTTTCTTT. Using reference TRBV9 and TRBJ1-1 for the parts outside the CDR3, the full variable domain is DSGVTQTPKHLITATGQRVTLRCSPRSGDLSVYWYQQSLDQGLQFLIQYYNGEERAKGNILERFSAQQFPDLHSELNLSSLELGDSALYFCASSPSPRRAGGRGAEAFFGQGTRLTVV.

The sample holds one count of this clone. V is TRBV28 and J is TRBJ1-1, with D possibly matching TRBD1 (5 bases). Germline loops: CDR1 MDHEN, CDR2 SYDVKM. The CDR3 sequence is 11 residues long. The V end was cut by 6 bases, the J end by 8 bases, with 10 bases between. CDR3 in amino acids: CASRREGEAFF. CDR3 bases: TGTGCCAGCAGGAGGGAGGGGGAAGCTTTCTTT.

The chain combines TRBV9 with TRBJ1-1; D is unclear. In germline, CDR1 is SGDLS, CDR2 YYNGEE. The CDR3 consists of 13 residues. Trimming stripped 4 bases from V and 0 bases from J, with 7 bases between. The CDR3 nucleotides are TGTGCCAGCAGCTTAAGTTTGAACACTGAAGCTTTCTTT. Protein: CASSLSLNTEAFF.

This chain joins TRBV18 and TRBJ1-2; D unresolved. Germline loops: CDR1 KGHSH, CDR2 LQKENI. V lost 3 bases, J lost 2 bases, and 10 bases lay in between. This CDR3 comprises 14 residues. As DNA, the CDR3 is TGTGCCAGCTCACCCTCCGCGGACAACTATGGCTACACCTTC. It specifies CASSPSADNYGYTF.

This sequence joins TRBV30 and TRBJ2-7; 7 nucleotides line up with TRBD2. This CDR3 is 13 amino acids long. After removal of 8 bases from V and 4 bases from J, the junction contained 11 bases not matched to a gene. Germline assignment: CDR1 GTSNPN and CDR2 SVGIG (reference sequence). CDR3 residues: CARAGGSRYEQYF. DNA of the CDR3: TGTGCCCGCGCGGGCGGGAGTCGGTACGAGCAGTACTTC.